This T cell receptor (beta chain) was observed in a study of response to subunit inactivated influenza vaccine. Trimming took 4 bases from V and 1 from J; bases not matched to a gene: 10. This CDR3 is built from 16 residues. Germline CDR1 ENHRY, CDR2 SYGVKD. Using its own MiXCR run on the RT-PCR reads, TCRdb lists one record per CDR3 protein. The sample carries around 760,000 distinct CDR3 sequences, about 14% recorded once. This clonotype has a count of ten or more. The sample consisted of PBMCs from blood, taken roughly 15 days before vaccination. The TCR was taken from a man in his forties or fifties who received an inactivated influenza vaccine. V and J are TRBV10-3 and TRBJ2-7; 7 bases line up with TRBD1. Here the CDR3 DNA reads TGTGCCATCAGTGTTGGTCGGGCAGGGGGATCCTACGAGCAGTACTTC. Translation gives CAISVGRAGGSYEQYF.